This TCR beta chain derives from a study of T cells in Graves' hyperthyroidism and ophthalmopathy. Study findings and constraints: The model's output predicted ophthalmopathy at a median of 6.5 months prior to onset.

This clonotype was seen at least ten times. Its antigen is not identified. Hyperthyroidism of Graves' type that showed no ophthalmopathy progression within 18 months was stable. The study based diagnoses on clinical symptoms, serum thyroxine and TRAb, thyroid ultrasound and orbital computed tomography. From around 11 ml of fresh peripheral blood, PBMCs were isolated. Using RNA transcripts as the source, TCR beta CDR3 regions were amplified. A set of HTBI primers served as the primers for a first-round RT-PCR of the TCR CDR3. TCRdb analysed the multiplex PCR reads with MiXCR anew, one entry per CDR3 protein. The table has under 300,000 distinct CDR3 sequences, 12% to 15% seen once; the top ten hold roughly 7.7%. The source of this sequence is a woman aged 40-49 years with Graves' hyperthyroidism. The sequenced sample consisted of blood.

The CDR3 DNA sequence: TGTGCCAGCAGGCCGGGAATAGCGGGATACGAGCAGTACTTC. As protein: CASRPGIAGYEQYF. V is TRBV2 and J is TRBJ2-7; 8 bases align to TRBD2. Germline trimming cut 6 bases from V and 4 bases from J; bases unmatched to any gene: 8. Germline V gene data show CDR1 as SNHLY and CDR2 as FYNNEI. The CDR3 is made up of 14 amino acids.